This T cell receptor (beta chain) derives from a study of graft-versus-host responses after intestinal transplantation listed by TCRdb under 2021. Turning to the overall study: Recipients received multivisceral, liver-intestinal, or isolated intestinal transplants. Every recipient was given anti-thymocyte globulin induction, followed by about three years of maintenance tacrolimus and steroids. The cohort enrolled under 25 intestinal transplant recipients including one retransplant, and a few patients lacking pretransplant specimens were excluded. Samples from three later patients were sequenced in-house on an Illumina MiSeq with MiXCR processing rather than by the commercial service. A peak of at least 4% donor T cells among recipient peripheral blood mononuclear cells was the definition used for donor T cell macrochimerism. Graft-versus-host and host-versus-graft alloreactive T cell clones were tracked in the graft, circulation and bone marrow after intestinal transplantation using bulk TCR-beta CDR3 sequencing. Alloreactive clones were identified by sequencing pre-transplant mixed lymphocyte reaction products and comparing them with unstimulated pre-transplant donor and recipient T cells. Study-wide findings and limitations: In the allografts of patients with donor T cell macrochimerism, GvH to HvG T cell clonal ratios were high. Early after transplant, declines in HvG clones were associated with peak levels of circulating GvH clones. The conclusions were limited by the relatively low number and heterogeneity of the intestinal transplant patients. GvH clones were detected in recipient bone marrow, and some appeared earlier in ileal mucosa or blood, consistent with an intestinal mucosal origin.

The junction carries 11 bases between V and J, which are trimmed by 0 bases and 4 bases respectively. In the germline V gene, CDR1 corresponds to SGHRS and CDR2 to YFSETQ. From cysteine to phenylalanine, the CDR3 is 14 amino acids long. The read is trimmed to its CDR3 DNA, 42 bases read in frame from base 1. Taken with the paper, the label for time point translates to: cells obtained before transplantation from donor or recipient. In mixed lymphocyte reactions, some 200,000 CFSE-labeled pre-transplant responders were plated with some 200,000 irradiated violet-dye-labeled stimulators and cultured for 5 to 6 days. Proliferating CD3+CD4+CFSE-low and CD3+CD8+CFSE-low responder cells were FACS-sorted on a BD Influx sorter after the mixed lymphocyte reaction. This clone counts as medium-sized (0.01 to 0.1%). No much larger clone exists at a distance of one base, and base qualities are not known. Receptor libraries were prepared by the immunoSEQ multiplex PCR assay. For most patients, genomic DNA was isolated with the Qiagen DNeasy Blood and Tissue Kit and sent frozen to Adaptive Biotechnologies for TCR sequencing. High-throughput TCR-beta CDR3 sequencing of genomic DNA from most patients was performed by Adaptive Biotechnologies. Turning to the authors' computational methods: Adaptive's ImmunoSEQ software supplied the TCR sequencing data for 18 patients, while MiXCR and VDJtools were used to process a few other patients. To correct CD4 versus CD8 sorting errors, any sequence found in both subsets at a frequency ratio below 5:1 was removed. CDR3 nucleotide sequences shared between donor and recipient were removed because the origin of such sequences could not be assigned. To be classed as alloreactive, a clone needed at least 2-fold expansion over unstimulated cells and a minimum CFSE-low frequency of 0.002% (template counts) or 0.001% (read counts). Mappable clones were those detected in sequenced pre-transplant spleen, lymph node, or MLR CFSE-low populations of the donor or recipient. The cumulative frequency of alloreactive clones was calculated as a percentage of all sequences, weighted by copy number. The clones in this table, taken by TCRdb from immuneACCESS, are in-frame only. Not every clone is retained; where verified, under half of the shortfall comes from an unresolved V gene, and the cause of the rest is unknown. The DNA was the basis for D and trimming; V, J and clone size are from that table. This sample gives over 9,000 clones in total; 30% of them show up just once. The ten largest clones take up about 3.5% of the sample.

The V and J genes are TRBV5-1 and TRBJ2-7; the D gene is perhaps TRBD2, from 5 matching bases. This receptor was identified in a human patient who received an intestinal transplant. This material consisted of alloreactive CD4+ T cells from a mixed lymphocyte reaction culture, taken before intestinal transplant. Read against the paper, the sample's cell subset or site label means: CFSE-low proliferating T cells sorted from roughly six-day pre-transplant mixed lymphocyte reaction (GvH or HvG direction). The nucleotides read TGCGCCAGCAGCTTGGAGCGTCTAGCTTACGAGCAGTACTTC. It codes for CASSLERLAYEQYF.